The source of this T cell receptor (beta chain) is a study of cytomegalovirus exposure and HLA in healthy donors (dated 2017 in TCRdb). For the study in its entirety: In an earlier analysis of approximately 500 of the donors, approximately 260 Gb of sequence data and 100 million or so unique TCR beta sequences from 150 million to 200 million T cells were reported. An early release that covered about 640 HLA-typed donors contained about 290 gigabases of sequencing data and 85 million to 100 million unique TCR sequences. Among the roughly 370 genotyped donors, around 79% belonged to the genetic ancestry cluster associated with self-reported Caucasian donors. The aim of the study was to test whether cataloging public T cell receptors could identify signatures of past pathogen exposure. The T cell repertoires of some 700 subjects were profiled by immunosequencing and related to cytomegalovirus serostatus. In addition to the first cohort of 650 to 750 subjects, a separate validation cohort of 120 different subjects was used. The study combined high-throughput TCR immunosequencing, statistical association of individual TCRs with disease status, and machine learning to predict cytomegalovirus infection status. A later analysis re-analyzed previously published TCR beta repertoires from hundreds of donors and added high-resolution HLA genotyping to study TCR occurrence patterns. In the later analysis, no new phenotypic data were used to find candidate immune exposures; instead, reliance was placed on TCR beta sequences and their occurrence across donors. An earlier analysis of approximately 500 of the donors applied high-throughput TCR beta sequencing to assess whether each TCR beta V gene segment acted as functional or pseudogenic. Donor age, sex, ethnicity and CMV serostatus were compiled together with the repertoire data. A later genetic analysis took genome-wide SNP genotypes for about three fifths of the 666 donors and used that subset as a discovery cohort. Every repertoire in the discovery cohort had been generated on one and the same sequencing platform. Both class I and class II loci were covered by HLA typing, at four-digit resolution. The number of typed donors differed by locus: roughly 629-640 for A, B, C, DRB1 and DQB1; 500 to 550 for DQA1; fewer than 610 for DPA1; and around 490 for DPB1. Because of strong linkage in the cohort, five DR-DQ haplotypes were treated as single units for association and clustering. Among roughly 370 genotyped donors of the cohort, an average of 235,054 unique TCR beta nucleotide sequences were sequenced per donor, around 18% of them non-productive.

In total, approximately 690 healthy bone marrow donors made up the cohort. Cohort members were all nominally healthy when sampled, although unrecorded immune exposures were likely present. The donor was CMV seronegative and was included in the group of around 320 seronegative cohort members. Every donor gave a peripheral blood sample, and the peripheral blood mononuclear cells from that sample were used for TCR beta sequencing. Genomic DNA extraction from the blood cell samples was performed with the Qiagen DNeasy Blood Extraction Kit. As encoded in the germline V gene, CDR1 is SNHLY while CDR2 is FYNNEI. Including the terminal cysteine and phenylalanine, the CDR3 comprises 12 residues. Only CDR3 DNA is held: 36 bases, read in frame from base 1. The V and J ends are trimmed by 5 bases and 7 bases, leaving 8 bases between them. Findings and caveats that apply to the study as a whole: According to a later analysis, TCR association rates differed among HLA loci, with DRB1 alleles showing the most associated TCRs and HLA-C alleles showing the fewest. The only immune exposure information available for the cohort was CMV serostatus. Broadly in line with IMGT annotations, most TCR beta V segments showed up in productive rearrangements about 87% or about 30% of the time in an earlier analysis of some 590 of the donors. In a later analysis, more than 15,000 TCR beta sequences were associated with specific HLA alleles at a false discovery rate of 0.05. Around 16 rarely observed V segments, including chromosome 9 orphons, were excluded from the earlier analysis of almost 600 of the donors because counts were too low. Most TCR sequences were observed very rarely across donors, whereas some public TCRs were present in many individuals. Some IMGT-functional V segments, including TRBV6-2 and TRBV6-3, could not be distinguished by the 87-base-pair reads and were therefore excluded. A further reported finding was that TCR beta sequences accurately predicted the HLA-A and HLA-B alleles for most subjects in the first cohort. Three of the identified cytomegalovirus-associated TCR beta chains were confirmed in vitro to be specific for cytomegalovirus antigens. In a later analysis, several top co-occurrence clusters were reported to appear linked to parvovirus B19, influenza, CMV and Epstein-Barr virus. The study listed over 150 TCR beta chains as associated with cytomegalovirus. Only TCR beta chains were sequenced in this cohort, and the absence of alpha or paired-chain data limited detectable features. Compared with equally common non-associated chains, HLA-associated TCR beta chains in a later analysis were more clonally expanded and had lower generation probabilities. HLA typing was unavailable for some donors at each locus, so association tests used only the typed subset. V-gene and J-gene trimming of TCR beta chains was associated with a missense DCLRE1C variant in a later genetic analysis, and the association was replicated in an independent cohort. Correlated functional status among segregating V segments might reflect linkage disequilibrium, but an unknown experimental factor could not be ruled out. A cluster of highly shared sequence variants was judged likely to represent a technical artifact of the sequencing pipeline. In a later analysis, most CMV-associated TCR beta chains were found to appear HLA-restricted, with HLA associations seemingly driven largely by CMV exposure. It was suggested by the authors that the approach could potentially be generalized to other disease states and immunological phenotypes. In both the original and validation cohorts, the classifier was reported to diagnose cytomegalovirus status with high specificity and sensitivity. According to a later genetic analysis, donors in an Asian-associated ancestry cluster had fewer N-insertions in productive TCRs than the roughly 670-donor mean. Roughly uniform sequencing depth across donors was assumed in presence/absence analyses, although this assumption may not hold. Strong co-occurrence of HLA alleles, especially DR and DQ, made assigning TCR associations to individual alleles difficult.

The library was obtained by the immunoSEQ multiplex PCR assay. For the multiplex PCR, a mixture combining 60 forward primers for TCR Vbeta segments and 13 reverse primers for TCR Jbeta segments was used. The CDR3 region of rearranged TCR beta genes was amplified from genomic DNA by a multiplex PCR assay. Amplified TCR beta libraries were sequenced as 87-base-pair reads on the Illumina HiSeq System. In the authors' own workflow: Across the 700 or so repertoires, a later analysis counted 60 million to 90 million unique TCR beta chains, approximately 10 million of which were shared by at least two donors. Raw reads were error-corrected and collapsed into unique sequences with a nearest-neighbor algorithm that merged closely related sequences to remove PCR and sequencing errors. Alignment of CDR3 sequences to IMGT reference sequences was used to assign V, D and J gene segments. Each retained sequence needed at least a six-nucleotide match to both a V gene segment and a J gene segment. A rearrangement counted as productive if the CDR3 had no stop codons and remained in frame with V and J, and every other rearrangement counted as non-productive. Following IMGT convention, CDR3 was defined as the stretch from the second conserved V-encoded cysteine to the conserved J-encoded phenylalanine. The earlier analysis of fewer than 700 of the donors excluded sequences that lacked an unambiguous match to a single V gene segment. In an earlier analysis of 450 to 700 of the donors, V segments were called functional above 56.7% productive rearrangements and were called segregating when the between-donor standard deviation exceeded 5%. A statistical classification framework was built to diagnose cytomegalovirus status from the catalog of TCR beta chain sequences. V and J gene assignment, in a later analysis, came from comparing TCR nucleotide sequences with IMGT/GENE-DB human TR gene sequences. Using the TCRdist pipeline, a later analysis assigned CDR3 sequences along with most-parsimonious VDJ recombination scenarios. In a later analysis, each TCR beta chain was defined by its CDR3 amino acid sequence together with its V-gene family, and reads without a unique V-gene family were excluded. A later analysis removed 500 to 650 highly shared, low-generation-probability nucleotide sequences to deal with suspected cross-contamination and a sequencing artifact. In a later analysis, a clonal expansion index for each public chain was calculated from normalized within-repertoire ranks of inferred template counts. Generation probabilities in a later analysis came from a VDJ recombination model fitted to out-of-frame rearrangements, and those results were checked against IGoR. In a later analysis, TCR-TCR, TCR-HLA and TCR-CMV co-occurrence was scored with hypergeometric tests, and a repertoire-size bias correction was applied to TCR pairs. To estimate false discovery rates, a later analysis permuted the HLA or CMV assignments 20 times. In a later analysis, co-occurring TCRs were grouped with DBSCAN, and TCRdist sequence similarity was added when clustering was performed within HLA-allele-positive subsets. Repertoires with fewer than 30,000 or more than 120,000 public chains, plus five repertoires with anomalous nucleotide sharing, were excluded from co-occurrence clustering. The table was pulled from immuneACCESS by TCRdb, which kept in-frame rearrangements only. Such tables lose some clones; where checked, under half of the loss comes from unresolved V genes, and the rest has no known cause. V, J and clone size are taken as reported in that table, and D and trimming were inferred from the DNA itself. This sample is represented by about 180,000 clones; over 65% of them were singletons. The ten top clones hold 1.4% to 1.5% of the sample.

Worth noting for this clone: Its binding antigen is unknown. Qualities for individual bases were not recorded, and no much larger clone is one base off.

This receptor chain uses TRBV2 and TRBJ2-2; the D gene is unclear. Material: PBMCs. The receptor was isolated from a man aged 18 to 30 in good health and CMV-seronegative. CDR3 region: CASSLEVGELFF. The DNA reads TGTGCCAGCAGTCTAGAGGTCGGGGAGCTGTTTTTT.